The entry below gives a single T cell receptor (beta chain) sequence along with its context. Its target antigen remains unknown. Nothing much larger sits one base from this clone, and base qualities are not available. V lost 6 bases and J lost 7 bases; the stretch between them is 22 bases long. From the cysteine through the phenylalanine, the CDR3 covers 17 amino acids. The sequence is cut down to CDR3 DNA, 51 bases in frame from base 1. Looking up the germline V gene yields CDR1 ENHRY and CDR2 SYGVKD. Participants in the prospective study were aged about 18 to 95 years, lived in over 20 United States geographic areas, and enrolled through a virtual design. In the prospective study, cohorts were assigned on the basis of participant-reported clinical history obtained from a screening survey and a study questionnaire. Exposed participants had been in contact, within 2 weeks of entering the study, with a person who had a PCR-confirmed or clinician-diagnosed case of COVID-19. Mobile phlebotomists in the prospective study collected whole blood, serum and a nasopharyngeal or oropharyngeal swab from every participant. Over an approximately 2-month period, participants in the prospective study had the option of providing additional blood draws and questionnaires. Prospective study blood samples were shipped either frozen or at room temperature before DNA extraction.

The immunoSEQ Assay, a bias-controlled multiplex PCR, was used to amplify TCRbeta CDR3 regions from genomic DNA. In the paper's pipeline: Nucleated cell counts per sample were estimated from amplification of reference gene primers within the assay. To quantify the absolute abundance of each unique TCRbeta CDR3 rearrangement, sequence reads were collapsed and filtered. Productive Simpson clonality was computed per sample as the square root of Simpson's diversity index over productive rearrangements. TCRdb obtained this table from immuneACCESS and retained in-frame rearrangements with V and J assigned. These tables miss some clones; where compared with another copy, unresolved V genes account for less than half of the shortfall, and the remainder is unexplained. V and J calls and clone size are given by that table; D and trimming were obtained from the DNA. In all, the sample holds about 250,000 clones, and 83% of those were seen once. The ten largest clones represent 3.5% to 4% of the sample.

This sample was taken from a study of blood T cell repertoires in COVID-19 (TCRdb year 2020). Concerning the study at large: Collaborator samples came from the United States, Italy and Spain and covered acute and convalescent phases of COVID-19. The prospective study material was composed of cDNA or gDNA derived from T cells, B-cell-depleted T cells, or PBMCs. The dataset comprised deeply sampled blood TCRbeta repertoires from subjects exposed to, actively infected with, or recovered from COVID-19. A freely available public database, intended as a resource for researchers studying the immune response to SARS-CoV-2, is where the repertoires were released. Samples were obtained from the ongoing ImmuneRACE study (first 160 participants) and from some 1,200 subjects provided by 6 global collaborators. A de-identified subject ID, COVID-19 status, age in years and sex were almost always included in the sample metadata. Where available, HLA class I and class II types were obtained from metadata supplied by the sample provider rather than from assay-based typing. The paper as a whole reports these results and caveats: The quantity of clinical and demographic metadata differed by source and by participant and was supplied without curation.

The rearrangement joined TRBV10-3 to TRBJ1-6; the best D guess is TRBD1, with 6 bases matching. Sequencing was carried out using PBMCs or T cells enriched from blood (not recorded which). This TCR came from a woman in her thirties or forties who had been exposed to COVID-19. The CDR3 is CAISRDRPPDGNSPLHF. The sequenced DNA: TGTGCCATCAGCCGAGACAGGCCTCCCGACGGGAATTCACCCCTCCACTTT.